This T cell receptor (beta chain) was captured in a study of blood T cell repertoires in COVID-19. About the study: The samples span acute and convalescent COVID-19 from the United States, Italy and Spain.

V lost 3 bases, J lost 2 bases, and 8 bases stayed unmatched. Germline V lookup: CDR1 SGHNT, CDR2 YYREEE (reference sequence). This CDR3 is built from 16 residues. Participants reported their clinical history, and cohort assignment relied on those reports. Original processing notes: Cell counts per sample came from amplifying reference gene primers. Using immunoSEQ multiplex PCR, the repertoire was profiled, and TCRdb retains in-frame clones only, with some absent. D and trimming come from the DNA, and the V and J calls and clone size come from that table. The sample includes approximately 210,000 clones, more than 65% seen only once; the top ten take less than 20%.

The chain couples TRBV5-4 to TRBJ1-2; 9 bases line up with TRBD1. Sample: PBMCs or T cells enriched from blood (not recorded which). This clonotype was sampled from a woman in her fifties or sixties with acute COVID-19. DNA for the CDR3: TGTGCCAGCAGCTCCATACCGGGACAGGGCAACTATGGCTACACCTTC. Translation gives CASSSIPGQGNYGYTF.